The sequence of this TCR beta chain was determined in a study of blood T cell repertoires in COVID-19. The overall study: T cells, B-cell-depleted T cells, or PBMCs supplied cDNA or gDNA.

Original processing methods: Reference gene primer amplification in the assay estimated nucleated cell counts. Some clones are missing from TCRdb's copy, which holds only in-frame ones; the method was immunoSEQ multiplex PCR. The DNA gave D and trimming, while V, J and clone size come from that table. The sample yields 120,000 to 150,000 clones, approximately 79% seen once. CDR3 length equals 15 residues. The germline V gene has CDR1 KGHDR and CDR2 SFDVKD. Deletions cut 4 bases from V and 8 bases from J, with 17 bases between. The gene calls are TRBV24-1 and TRBJ2-1; TRBD1 is a possible D gene (6 bases). The receptor was derived from a man aged 50-59 years with active or convalescent COVID-19. The sequenced sample consisted of peripheral blood. The CDR3 DNA reads as TGTGCCACCAGTGACCCCGGGACAAAGGGCGATGAGCAGTTCTTC. Translated: CATSDPGTKGDEQFF.